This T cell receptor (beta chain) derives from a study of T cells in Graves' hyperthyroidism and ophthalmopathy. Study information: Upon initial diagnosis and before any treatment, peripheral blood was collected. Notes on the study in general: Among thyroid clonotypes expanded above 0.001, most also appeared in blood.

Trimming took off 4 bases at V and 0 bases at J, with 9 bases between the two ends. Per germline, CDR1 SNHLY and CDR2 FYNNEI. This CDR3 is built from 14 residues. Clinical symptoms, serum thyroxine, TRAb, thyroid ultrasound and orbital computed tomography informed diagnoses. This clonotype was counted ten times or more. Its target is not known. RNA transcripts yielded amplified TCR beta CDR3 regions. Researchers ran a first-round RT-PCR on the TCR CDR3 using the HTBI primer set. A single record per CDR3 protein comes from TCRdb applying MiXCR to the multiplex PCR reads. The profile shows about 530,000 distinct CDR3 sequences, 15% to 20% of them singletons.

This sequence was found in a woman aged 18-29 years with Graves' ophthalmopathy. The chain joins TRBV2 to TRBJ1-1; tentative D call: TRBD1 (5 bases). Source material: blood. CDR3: CASSVEGMNTEAFF. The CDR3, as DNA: TGTGCCAGCAGTGTCGAGGGGATGAACACTGAAGCTTTCTTT.